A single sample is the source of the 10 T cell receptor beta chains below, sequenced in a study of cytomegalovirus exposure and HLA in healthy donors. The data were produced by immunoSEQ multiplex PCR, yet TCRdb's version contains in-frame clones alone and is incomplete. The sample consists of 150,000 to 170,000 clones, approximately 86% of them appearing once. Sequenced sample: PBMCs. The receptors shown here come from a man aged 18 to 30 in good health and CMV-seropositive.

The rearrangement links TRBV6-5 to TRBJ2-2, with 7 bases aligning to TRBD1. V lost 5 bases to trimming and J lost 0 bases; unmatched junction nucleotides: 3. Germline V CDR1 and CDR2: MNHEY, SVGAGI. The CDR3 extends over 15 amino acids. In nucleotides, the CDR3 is TGTGCCAGCAGTGCCGGGACAGCGAACACCGGGGAGCTGTTTTTT. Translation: CASSAGTANTGELFF.

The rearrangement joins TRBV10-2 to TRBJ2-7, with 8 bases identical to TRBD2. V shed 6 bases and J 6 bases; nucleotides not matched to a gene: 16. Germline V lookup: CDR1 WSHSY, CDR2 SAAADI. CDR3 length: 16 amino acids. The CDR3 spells CASRGGGGGIVGEQYF. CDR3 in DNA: TGCGCCAGCAGAGGCGGGGGCGGGGGGATCGTCGGCGAGCAGTACTTC.

CDR3 nucleotides: TGTGCCAGCAGCTTCAGGGGGTCGGGCAATGAGCAGTTCTTC. This encodes CASSFRGSGNEQFF. The rearrangement uses TRBV7-8 and TRBJ2-1, with TRBD1 matching 7 bases. CDR3 size: 14 residues. Germline assignment: CDR1 SGHVS and CDR2 FQNEAQ. Unmatched junction bases numbered 5, after V lost 3 bases and J lost 6 bases. The complete variable domain, with remaining parts taken from reference TRBV7-8 and TRBJ2-1, reads GAGVSQSPRYKVAKRGQDVALRCDPISGHVSLFWYQQALGQGPEFLTYFQNEAQLDKSGLPSDRFFAERPEGSVSTLKIQRTQQEDSAVYLCASSFRGSGNEQFFGPGTRLTVL.

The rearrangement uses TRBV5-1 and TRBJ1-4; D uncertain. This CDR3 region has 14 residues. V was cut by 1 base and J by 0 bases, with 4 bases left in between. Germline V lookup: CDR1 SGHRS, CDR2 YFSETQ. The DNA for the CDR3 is TGCGCCAGCAGCTTGCGGGCAACTAATGAAAAACTGTTTTTT. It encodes CASSLRATNEKLFF.

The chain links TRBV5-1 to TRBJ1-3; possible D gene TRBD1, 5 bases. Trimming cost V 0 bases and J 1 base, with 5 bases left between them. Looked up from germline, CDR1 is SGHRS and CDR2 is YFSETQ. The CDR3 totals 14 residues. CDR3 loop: CASSLEGSGNTIYF. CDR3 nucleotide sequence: TGCGCCAGCAGCTTGGAGGGGTCTGGAAACACCATATATTTT.

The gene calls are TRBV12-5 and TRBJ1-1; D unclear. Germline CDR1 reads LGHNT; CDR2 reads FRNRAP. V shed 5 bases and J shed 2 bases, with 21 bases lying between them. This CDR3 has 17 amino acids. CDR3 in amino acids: CASGINYWEGRNTEAFF. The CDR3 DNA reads TGTGCTAGTGGTATAAACTACTGGGAGGGAAGAAACACTGAAGCTTTCTTT.

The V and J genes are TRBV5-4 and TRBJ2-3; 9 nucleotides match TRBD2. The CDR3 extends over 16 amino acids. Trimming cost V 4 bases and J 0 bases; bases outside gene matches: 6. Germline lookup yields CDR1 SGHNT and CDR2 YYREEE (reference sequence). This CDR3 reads CASSHAGGPSTDTQYF. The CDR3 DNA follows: TGTGCCAGCAGCCACGCGGGGGGGCCTAGCACAGATACGCAGTATTTT.

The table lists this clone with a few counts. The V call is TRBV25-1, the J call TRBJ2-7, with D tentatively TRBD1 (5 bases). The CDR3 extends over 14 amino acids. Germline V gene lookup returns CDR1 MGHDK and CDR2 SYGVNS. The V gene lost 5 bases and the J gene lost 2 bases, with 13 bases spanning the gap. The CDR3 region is CASSPSDNPYEQYF. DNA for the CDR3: TGTGCCAGCAGTCCCTCGGACAATCCCTACGAGCAGTACTTC.

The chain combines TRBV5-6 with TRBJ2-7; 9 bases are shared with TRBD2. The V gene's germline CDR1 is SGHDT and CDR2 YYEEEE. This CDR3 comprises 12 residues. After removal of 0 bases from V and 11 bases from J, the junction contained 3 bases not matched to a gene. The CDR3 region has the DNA TGTGCCAGCAGCTTGGTGCGGGGGGGCGAGTACTTC. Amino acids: CASSLVRGGEYF.

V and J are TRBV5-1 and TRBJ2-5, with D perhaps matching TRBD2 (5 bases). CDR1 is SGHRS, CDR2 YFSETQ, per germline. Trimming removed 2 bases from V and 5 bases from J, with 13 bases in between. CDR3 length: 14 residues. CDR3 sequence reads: CASSFGGEIETQYF. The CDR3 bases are TGCGCCAGCAGCTTTGGAGGTGAGATTGAGACCCAGTACTTC.